This T cell receptor (beta chain) comes out of a study of memory CD8 T cells in hepatitis C reinfection. This sample's time point: pre-reinfection, 55 to 20 weeks before reinfection detection. TCR sequencing was done directly ex vivo on sorted cells, without expansion in vitro. The Montreal HEPCO cohort supplied donors who inject drugs. Control naive CD8 T cells came from two donors at all three reinfection time points. The protocol was immunoSEQ multiplex PCR, while the TCRdb copy is restricted to in-frame clones and leaves out a portion. The data hold 45,000 to 65,000 clones, with over 85% observed a single time. This CDR3 has 19 amino acids. A remark on this clone: The junction differs from germline at one of its ends, possibly a read error.

The receptor's source is a man aged 18 to 30 with hepatitis C virus infection. The sequencing input was naive CD8+ T cells sorted from blood. V and J are TRBV23-1 and TRBJ2-5, with D possibly TRBD1 on 5 matching bases. TRBV23-1 is an ORF, with its function uncertain. CDR3 sequence reads: CASSQFDSLPSPFQETRYF. Written as DNA, the CDR3 is TGCGCCAGCAGTCAATTCGACAGCTTGCCCTCCCCTTTCCAAGAGACCCGGTACTTC.